This note documents a single TCR beta chain sequence. The sample originates from a study of blood T cell repertoires in COVID-19. Sequencing used immunoSEQ multiplex PCR; TCRdb keeps in-frame clones, though not all of them. The sample lists some 70,000 clones; about 80% were seen once. Trimming removed 1 base from V and 3 bases from J, with 10 bases in between. The CDR3 is 13 residues long. Germline assignment: CDR1 SQVTM and CDR2 ANQGSEA. The source material was peripheral blood. The TCR was taken from a man aged 50 to 59 with COVID-19, enrolled during active disease. The rearrangement uses TRBV29-1 and TRBJ2-7; D possibly corresponds to TRBD2 (6 bases). CDR3 in amino acids: CSVEGGGDYEQYF. CDR3 coding DNA: TGCAGCGTTGAAGGCGGCGGGGACTACGAGCAGTACTTC.